The next 3 T cell receptor beta chains were all read from a single sample in a study of cytomegalovirus exposure and HLA in healthy donors. Profiled with immunoSEQ multiplex PCR; TCRdb holds only in-frame clones, not every one. Among a few hundred thousand clones, roughly 89% were seen once, and the ten largest hold around 0.8%. Sequenced: PBMCs. These receptors were taken from a woman younger than 35 in good health and CMV-seronegative.

This chain connects TRBV5-4 to TRBJ2-5; D gene unclear. Trimming pared 3 bases from V and 5 bases from J, leaving 14 bases between. Germline V gene data show CDR1 as SGHNT and CDR2 as YYREEE (reference sequence). CDR3 length: 14 amino acids. CDR3 loop: CASSSWLAQETQYF. CDR3 in DNA: TGTGCCAGCAGCTCGTGGCTGGCTCAGGAGACCCAGTACTTC.

A single count supports this clone. The chain uses TRBV9 and TRBJ2-3; the match to TRBD1 covers 9 bases. The CDR3 spans 14 residues. V dropped 4 bases and J dropped 2; count of bases not matched to a gene: 2. From germline, CDR1 is SGDLS and CDR2 YYNGEE. Written as DNA, the CDR3 is TGTGCCAGCAGCCACAGGGGGCCCACAGATACGCAGTATTTT. Residues: CASSHRGPTDTQYF.

This rearrangement joins TRBV5-1 to TRBJ2-5; 10 bases align to TRBD2. CDR1 and CDR2 from the germline V gene are SGHRS and YFSETQ. The V segment lost 7 bases and the J segment 2 bases; nucleotides outside the gene matches: 5. The CDR3 totals 14 residues. CDR3 sequence reads: CASGVAGGQETQYF. In DNA, the CDR3 is TGCGCCAGCGGGGTAGCGGGAGGACAAGAGACCCAGTACTTC.